A single T cell receptor beta chain is shown here with its context. Its antigen is not known. The data are from a study of monozygotic twins with cystic fibrosis. The method was immunoSEQ multiplex PCR; TCRdb's version includes in-frame clones alone and lacks a portion of them. The repertoire consists of 12,000 to 15,000 clones, with roughly 98% occurring once and the leading ten covering roughly 0.39%. Findings and limits, study-wide: Monozygotic CF twin pairs shared significantly more nucleotide-identical clonotypes than unrelated CF individuals did. No link emerged between shared CDR3 counts and age, concordance or severity.

The V gene's germline CDR1 is SEHNR and CDR2 FQNEAQ (reference sequence). This CDR3 spans 14 amino acids. Trimming pared 1 base from V and 4 bases from J, leaving 10 bases between. V usage is TRBV7-9 and J usage is TRBJ1-2; D may be TRBD1 (5 bases). Source material: blood. The TCR was taken from a girl aged 2 to 10 with cystic fibrosis. CDR3 coding DNA: TGTGCCAGCAGCTTAGAGACAGAAACCTATGGCTACACCTTC. Its translation: CASSLETETYGYTF.